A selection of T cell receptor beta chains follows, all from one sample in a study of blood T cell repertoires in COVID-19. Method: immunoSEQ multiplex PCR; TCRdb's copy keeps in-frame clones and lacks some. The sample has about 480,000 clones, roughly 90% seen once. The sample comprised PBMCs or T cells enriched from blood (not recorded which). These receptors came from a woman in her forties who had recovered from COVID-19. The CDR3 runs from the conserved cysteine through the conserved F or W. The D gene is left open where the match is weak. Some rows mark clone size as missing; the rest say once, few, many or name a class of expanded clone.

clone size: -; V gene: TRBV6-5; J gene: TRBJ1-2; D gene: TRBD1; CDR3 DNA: TGTGCCAGTATGACAGGGAACTATGGCTACACCTTC; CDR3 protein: CASMTGNYGYTF
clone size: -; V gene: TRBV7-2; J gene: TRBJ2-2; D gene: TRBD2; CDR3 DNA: TGTGCCAGCAGCTACCCGGGACTAACGGGAGATGGGGAGCTGTTTTTT; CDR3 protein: CASSYPGLTGDGELFF
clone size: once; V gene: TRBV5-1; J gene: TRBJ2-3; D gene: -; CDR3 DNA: TGCGCCAGCAGCGACTTACCGGGACTTCTAGACACAGATACGCAGTATTTT; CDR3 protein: CASSDLPGLLDTDTQYF
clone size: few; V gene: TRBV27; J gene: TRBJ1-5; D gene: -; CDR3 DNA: TGTGCCAGCAGTTTAAGGTCTCGACGGACTAATCAGCCCCAGCATTTT; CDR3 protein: CASSLRSRRTNQPQHF
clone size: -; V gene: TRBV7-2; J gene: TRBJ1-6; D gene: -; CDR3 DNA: TGTGCCAGCAGCTGGACAGAAAATAATTCACCCCTCCACTTT; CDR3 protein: CASSWTENNSPLHF
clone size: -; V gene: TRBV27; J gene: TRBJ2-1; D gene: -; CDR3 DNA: TGTGCCAGCAGTTTCCGGGGTGGCCCCCATGAGCAGTTCTTC; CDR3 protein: CASSFRGGPHEQFF
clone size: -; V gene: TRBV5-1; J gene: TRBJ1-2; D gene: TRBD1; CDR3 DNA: TGCGCCAGCAGCCAAGGACAGGACACCTATGGCTACACCTTC; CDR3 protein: CASSQGQDTYGYTF
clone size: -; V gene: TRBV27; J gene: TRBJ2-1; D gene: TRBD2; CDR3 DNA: TGTGCCAGCGCGATACTAGCGGGAGGGTACAATGAGCAGTTCTTC; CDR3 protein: CASAILAGGYNEQFF
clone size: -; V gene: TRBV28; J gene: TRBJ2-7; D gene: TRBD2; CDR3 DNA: TGTGCCAGCAGTTTGCCGGGAGGTCGTTACGAGCAGTACTTC; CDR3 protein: CASSLPGGRYEQYF
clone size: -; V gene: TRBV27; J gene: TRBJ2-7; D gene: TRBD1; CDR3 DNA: TGTGCCAGCACAATTACAGGGGGCGCCTACGAGCAGTACTTC; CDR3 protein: CASTITGGAYEQYF
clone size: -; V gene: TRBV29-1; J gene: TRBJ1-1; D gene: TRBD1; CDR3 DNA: TGCAGCGCGGGGACAGGGGGAGGCACTGAAGCTTTCTTT; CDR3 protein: CSAGTGGGTEAFF
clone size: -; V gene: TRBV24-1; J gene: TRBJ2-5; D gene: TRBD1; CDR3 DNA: TGTGCCACCGCCGAATTGGACAGGGCGCGGGAGACCCAGTACTTC; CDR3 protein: CATAELDRARETQYF
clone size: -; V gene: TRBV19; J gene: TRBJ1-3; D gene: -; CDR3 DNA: TGTGCCAGTAACACAGTCAGATCCGGAAACACCATATATTTT; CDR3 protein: CASNTVRSGNTIYF
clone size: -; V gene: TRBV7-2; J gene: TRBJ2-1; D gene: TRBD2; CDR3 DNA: TGTGCCAGCAGCTCGCCCAACTTTCGCGGGAGGGTTTACAATGAGCAGTTCTTC; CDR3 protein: CASSSPNFRGRVYNEQFF
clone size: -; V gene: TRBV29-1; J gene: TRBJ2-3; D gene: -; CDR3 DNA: TGCAGCGTTGAGGGAAGTGCGGGGCCAGTAATCGTCCGGGCAGATACGCAGTATTTT; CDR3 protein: CSVEGSAGPVIVRADTQYF
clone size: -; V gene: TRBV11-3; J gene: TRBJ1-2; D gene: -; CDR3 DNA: TGTGCCAGCAGCAAAGAAGGGGGCTATGGCTACACCTTC; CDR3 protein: CASSKEGGYGYTF
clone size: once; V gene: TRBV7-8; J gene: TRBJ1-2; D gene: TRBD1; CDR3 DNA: TGTGCCAGCAGCTTAGTCGACAGGGGCGGTGGTGGCTACACCTTC; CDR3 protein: CASSLVDRGGGGYTF
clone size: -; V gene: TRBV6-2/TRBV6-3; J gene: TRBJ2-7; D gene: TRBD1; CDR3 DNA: TGTGCCAGCAGTTACCGCTCGGGACAGCGTGTTGAGCAGTACTTC; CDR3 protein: CASSYRSGQRVEQYF
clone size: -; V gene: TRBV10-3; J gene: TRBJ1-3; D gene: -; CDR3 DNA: TGTGCCATCAGGTCGCGAAGCCTAGTAGGGACTGGGGGAAACACCATATATTTT; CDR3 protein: CAIRSRSLVGTGGNTIYF
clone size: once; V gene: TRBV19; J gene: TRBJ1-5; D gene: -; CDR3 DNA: TGTGCCAGTAGTACTTACAGATCGGGCAATCAGCCCCAGCATTTT; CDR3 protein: CASSTYRSGNQPQHF
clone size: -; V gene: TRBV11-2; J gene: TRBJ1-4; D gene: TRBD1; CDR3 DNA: TGTGCCAGCAGCTTGGGACAGCCTAATGAAAAACTGTTTTTT; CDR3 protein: CASSLGQPNEKLFF
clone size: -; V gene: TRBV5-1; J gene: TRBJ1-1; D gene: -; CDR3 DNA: TGCGCCAGCAGCTTGAATCCAGGGAACACTGAAGCTTTCTTT; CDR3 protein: CASSLNPGNTEAFF
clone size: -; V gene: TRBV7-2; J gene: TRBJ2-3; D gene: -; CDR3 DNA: TGTGCCAGCAGCCCGCTAACCTTGAGAGATACGCAGTATTTT; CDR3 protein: CASSPLTLRDTQYF
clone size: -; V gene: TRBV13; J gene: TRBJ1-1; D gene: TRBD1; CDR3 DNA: TGTGCCAGCAGCGAACAGGGGGCGGGTAACACTGAAGCTTTCTTT; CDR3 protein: CASSEQGAGNTEAFF
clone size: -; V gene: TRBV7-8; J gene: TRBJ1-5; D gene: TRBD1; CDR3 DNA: TGTGCCAGCAGCCCCAAGACAGGGGTCCTTAGCAATCAGCCCCAGCATTTT; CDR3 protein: CASSPKTGVLSNQPQHF
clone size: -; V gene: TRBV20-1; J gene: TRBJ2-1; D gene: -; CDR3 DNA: TGCAGTGCTAGTGCGGGAAGCTCCTACAATGAGCAGTTCTTC; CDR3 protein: CSASAGSSYNEQFF
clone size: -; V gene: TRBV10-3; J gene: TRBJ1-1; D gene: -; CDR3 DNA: TGTGCCATCAGTTCCATTGCGGCTGAAGCTTTCTTT; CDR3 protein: CAISSIAAEAFF
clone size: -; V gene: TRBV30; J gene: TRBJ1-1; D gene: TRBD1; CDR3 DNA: TGTGCCTGGAGTGGGGGACAGGGTGAGGGAGGAGCTTTCTTT; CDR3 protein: CAWSGGQGEGGAFF
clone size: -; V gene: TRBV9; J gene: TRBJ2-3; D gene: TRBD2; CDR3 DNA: TGTGCCAGCAGCAGGACTAGCGAAGCTAGCACAGATACGCAGTATTTT; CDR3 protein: CASSRTSEASTDTQYF
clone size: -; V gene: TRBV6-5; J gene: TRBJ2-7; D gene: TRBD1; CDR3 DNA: TGTGCCAGCAGCCCCCGGGACAGCCCGGGAGAGCAGTACTTC; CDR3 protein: CASSPRDSPGEQYF
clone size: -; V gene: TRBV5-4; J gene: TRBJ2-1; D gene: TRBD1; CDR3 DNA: TGTGCCAGCAGCTTGGCTCAGGGGGCGTACAATGAGCAGTTCTTC; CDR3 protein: CASSLAQGAYNEQFF
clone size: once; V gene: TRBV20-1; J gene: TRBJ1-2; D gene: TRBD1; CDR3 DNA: TGCAGTGCTAGTGCAGGGGGCTTTTATGGCTACACCTTC; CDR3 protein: CSASAGGFYGYTF
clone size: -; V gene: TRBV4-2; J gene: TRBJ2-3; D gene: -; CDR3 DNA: TGTGCCAGCAGCCAACCGGGGGATACGCAGTATTTT; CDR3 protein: CASSQPGDTQYF
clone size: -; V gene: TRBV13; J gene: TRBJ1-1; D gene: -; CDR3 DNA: TGTGCCAGCAGCTTGGGACAACTGACTGAAGCTTTCTTT; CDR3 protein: CASSLGQLTEAFF
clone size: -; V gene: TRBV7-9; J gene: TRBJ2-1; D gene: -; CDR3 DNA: TGTGCCAGCAGTCCCATCAGGGGCAGGTCCTACAATGAGCAGTTCTTC; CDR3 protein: CASSPIRGRSYNEQFF
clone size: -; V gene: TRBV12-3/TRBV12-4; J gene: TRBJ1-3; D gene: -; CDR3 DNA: TGTGCCAGCAACCGAGGCTTAGGAAACACCATATATTTT; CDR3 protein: CASNRGLGNTIYF
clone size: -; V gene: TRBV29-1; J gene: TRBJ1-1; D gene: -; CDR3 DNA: TGCAGCGTTCTCGACGGACACCACACTGAAGCTTTCTTT; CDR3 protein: CSVLDGHHTEAFF
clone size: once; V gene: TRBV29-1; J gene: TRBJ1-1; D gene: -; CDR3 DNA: TGCAGCGTTGTGGGGGGGAACACTGAAGCTTTCTTT; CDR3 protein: CSVVGGNTEAFF
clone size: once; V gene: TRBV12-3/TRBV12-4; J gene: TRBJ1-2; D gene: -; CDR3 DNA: TGTGCCACGGAGTATGGCTACACCTTC; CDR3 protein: CATEYGYTF
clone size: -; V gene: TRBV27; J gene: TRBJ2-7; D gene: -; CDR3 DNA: TGTGCCAGCTGGAACGGGGGCGAGCAGTACTTC; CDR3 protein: CASWNGGEQYF
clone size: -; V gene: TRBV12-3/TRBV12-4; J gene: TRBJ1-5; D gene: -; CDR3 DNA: TGTGCCAGCAGCCAGATTAGCAATCAGCCCCAGCATTTT; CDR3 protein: CASSQISNQPQHF
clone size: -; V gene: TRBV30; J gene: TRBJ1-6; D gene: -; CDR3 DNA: TGTGCCTGGAGTACAGGGTTTAATTCACCCCTCCACTTT; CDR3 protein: CAWSTGFNSPLHF
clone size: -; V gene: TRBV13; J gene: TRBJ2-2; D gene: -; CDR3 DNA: TGTGCCAGCAGCGAGACGGGACATAGGAACACCGGGGAGCTGTTTTTT; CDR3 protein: CASSETGHRNTGELFF
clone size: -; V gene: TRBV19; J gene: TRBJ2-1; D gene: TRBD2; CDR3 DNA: TGTGCCAGTAAGGGTATGGGGACTAGCGGGAGAAATGAGCAGTTCTTC; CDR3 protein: CASKGMGTSGRNEQFF
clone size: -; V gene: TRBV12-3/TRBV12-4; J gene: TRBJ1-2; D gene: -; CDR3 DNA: TGTGCCAGCAGCCCACAGGGTAAGGGTGGCTACACCTTC; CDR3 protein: CASSPQGKGGYTF
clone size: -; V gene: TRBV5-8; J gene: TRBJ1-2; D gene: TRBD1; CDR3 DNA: TGTGCCAGCAGCTTGCTGACAGGGGATCTTTACGGCACCTTC; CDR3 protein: CASSLLTGDLYGTF
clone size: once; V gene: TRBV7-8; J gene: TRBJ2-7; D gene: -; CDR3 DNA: TGTGCCAGCAGCTTAGAACTAGACTCCTACGAGCAGTACTTC; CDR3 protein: CASSLELDSYEQYF
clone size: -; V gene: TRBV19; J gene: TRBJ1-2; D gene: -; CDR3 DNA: TGTGCCAGTAGTATAGTAAACACCGACTATGGCTACACCTTC; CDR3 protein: CASSIVNTDYGYTF
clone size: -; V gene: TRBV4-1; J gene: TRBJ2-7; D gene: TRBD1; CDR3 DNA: TGCGCCAGCGGCATACCTGACAGGGACGACGAGCAGTACTTC; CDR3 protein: CASGIPDRDDEQYF
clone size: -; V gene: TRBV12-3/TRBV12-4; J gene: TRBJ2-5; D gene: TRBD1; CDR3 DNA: TGTGCCAGCAGACCGACAGGGGGTGAGACCCAGTACTTC; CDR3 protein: CASRPTGGETQYF
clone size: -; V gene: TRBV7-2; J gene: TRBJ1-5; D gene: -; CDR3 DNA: TGTGCCAGCAGCTTAGCGGGTACAGGCGTTAACAATCAGCCCCAGCATTTT; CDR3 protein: CASSLAGTGVNNQPQHF
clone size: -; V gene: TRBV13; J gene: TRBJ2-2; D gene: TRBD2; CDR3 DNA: TGTGCCAGCAGCTCAGAAGCGGTACTAGCGGGAGACAACACCGGGGAGCTGTTTTTT; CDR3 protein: CASSSEAVLAGDNTGELFF
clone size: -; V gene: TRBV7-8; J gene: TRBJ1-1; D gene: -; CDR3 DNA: TGTGCCAGCAGTCCCTCGGACAGGAACACTGAAGCTTTCTTT; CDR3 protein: CASSPSDRNTEAFF